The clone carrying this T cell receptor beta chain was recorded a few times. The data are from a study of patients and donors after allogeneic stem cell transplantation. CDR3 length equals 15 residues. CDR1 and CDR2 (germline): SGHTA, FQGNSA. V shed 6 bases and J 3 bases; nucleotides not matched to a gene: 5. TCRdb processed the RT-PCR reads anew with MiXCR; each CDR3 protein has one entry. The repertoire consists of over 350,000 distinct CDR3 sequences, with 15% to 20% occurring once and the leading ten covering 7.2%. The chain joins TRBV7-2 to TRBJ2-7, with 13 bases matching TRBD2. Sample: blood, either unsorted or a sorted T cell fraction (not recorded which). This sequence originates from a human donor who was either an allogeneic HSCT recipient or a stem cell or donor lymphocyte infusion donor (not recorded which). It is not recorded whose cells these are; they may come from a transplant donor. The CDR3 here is CASRDGLAGVYEQYF. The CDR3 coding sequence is TGTGCCAGCAGGGATGGACTAGCGGGAGTCTACGAGCAGTACTTC. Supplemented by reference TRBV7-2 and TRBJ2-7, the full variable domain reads GAGVSQSPSNKVTEKGKDVELRCDPISGHTALYWYRQSLGQGLEFLIYFQGNSAPDKSGLPSDRFSAERTGGSVSTLTIQRTQQEDSAVYLCASRDGLAGVYEQYFGPGTRLTVT.